A selection of T cell receptor beta chains follows, all from one sample in a study of early T cells in non-severe SARS-CoV-2 infection. TCRdb reprocessed the 5' RACE reads via MiXCR and lists one record per CDR3 protein. The data contain just under 65,000 distinct CDR3 sequences, 8.8% of them singletons. The sample was whole blood, taken at baseline. Receptors were obtained from an adult who was a healthcare worker with PCR-confirmed SARS-CoV-2 infection or an uninfected control (not recorded which). CDR3s include the opening cysteine and the closing phenylalanine or tryptophan. D genes are given only for firm matches. Not every row has a clone size; where given, it reads once, few, many or a size class.

TRBJ2-7 | - | - | TRBV7-9 | CASSAGAFPNEQYF | TGTGCCAGCAGCGCCGGGGCCTTTCCCAACGAGCAGTACTTC
TRBJ2-7 | - | many | TRBV12-3/TRBV12-4 | CASSPTGSGGGEQYF | TGTGCCAGCAGCCCGACAGGGTCGGGAGGAGGCGAGCAGTACTTC
TRBJ2-7 | - | many | TRBV25-1 | CASSLAGSYEQYF | TGTGCCAGCAGTCTGGCGGGGTCCTACGAGCAGTACTTC
TRBJ1-4 | - | few | TRBV7-3 | CASSPKQGRNEKLFF | TGTGCCAGCAGCCCGAAACAGGGAAGGAATGAAAAACTGTTTTTT
TRBJ2-2 | - | few | TRBV18 | CASSPRGGDTGELFF | TGTGCCAGCTCACCTCGGGGCGGCGACACCGGGGAGCTGTTTTTT
TRBJ2-2 | - | few | TRBV28 | CASSLPGRWLFF | TGTGCCAGCAGTTTACCAGGGCGGTGGCTGTTTTTT
TRBJ2-1 | - | - | TRBV7-2 | CASSHAPTSENEQFF | TGTGCCAGCAGCCACGCACCCACGTCTGAGAATGAGCAGTTCTTC
TRBJ2-4 | - | - | TRBV12-3/TRBV12-4 | CASSLGGHSPAKNIQYF | TGTGCCAGCAGTTTAGGCGGCCATTCCCCAGCCAAAAACATTCAGTACTTC
TRBJ2-7 | - | - | TRBV2 | CASSEVLAWYEQYF | TGTGCCAGCAGTGAAGTCTTGGCCTGGTACGAGCAGTACTTC
TRBJ1-1 | - | few | TRBV5-1 | CASSNHVAANTEAFF | TGCGCCAGCAGCAACCACGTGGCGGCCAACACTGAAGCTTTCTTT
TRBJ1-4 | - | - | TRBV6-5 | CASSRTTNEKLFF | TGTGCCAGCAGTCGGACAACTAATGAAAAACTGTTTTTT
TRBJ2-7 | TRBD2 | few | TRBV28 | CASLSGRAGYEQYF | TGTGCCAGCCTTAGCGGGAGGGCGGGATACGAGCAGTACTTC
TRBJ2-2 | - | many | TRBV10-3 | CAMNSFGGPTGELFF | TGTGCCATGAACTCTTTTGGGGGTCCCACCGGGGAGCTGTTTTTT
TRBJ2-2 | - | - | TRBV6-2/TRBV6-3 | CASSLDDTGELFF | TGTGCCAGCAGCCTCGATGACACCGGGGAGCTGTTTTTT
TRBJ1-5 | - | - | TRBV18 | CASSGLGGDQPQHF | TGTGCCAGCTCAGGCTTGGGTGGGGATCAGCCCCAGCATTTT
TRBJ1-1 | - | few | TRBV4-1 | CASSHGGGCGMNTEAFF | TGCGCCAGCAGCCATGGAGGGGGATGTGGCATGAACACTGAAGCTTTCTTT
TRBJ1-5 | - | - | TRBV19 | CASKSGTSQPQHF | TGTGCCAGTAAGAGCGGAACCAGTCAGCCCCAGCATTTT
TRBJ1-2 | - | - | TRBV9 | CASSGNTWAYGYTF | TGTGCCAGCAGCGGAAATACATGGGCCTATGGCTACACCTTC
TRBJ2-1 | - | - | TRBV30 | CAWSVPRGGNNEQFF | TGTGCCTGGAGTGTACCCAGAGGGGGAAACAATGAGCAGTTCTTC
TRBJ1-3 | TRBD1 | - | TRBV5-6 | CASSLGPPGQGNSGNTIYF | TGTGCCAGCAGCTTGGGGCCTCCGGGACAGGGGAACTCTGGAAACACCATATATTTT
TRBJ2-3 | TRBD2 | - | TRBV5-1 | CASSSGLATSDTQYF | TGCGCCAGCAGCTCGGGACTAGCGACTTCAGATACGCAGTATTTT
TRBJ2-3 | - | many | TRBV5-4 | CAAGQYGSDTQYF | TGTGCCGCCGGACAGTACGGGTCAGATACGCAGTATTTT
TRBJ2-7 | - | - | TRBV27 | CASSLVLGYEQYF | TGTGCCAGCAGTCTGGTCCTCGGCTACGAGCAGTACTTC
TRBJ2-1 | - | - | TRBV7-8 | CASSPYRSEQFF | TGTGCCAGCAGCCCCTATAGAAGTGAGCAGTTCTTC
TRBJ2-7 | - | few | TRBV7-9 | CASSFYVDDEQYF | TGTGCCAGCAGCTTTTACGTGGATGACGAGCAGTACTTC
TRBJ2-5 | TRBD2 | few | TRBV3-1 | CASSLGTSGIETQYF | TGTGCCAGCAGCCTCGGGACTAGCGGGATTGAGACCCAGTACTTC
TRBJ2-2 | - | - | TRBV7-9 | CASSSYSELGAGELFF | TGTGCCAGCAGCTCCTACAGCGAGTTGGGGGCCGGGGAGCTGTTTTTT
TRBJ2-1 | TRBD2 | many | TRBV7-3 | CASSPRGLADSYNEQFF | TGTGCCAGCAGCCCCCGGGGACTAGCTGACTCCTACAATGAGCAGTTCTTC
TRBJ1-2 | TRBD1 | few | TRBV10-3 | CAISQDRAYGYTF | TGTGCCATCAGCCAGGACAGGGCCTATGGCTACACCTTC
TRBJ1-1 | - | many | TRBV6-6 | CASSYKGNQNTEAFF | TGTGCCAGCAGTTACAAGGGGAACCAAAACACTGAAGCTTTCTTT
TRBJ2-1 | TRBD2 | - | TRBV5-4 | CASSLLAGVNNEQFF | TGTGCCAGCAGCTTACTAGCGGGAGTAAACAATGAGCAGTTCTTC
TRBJ2-3 | - | few | TRBV24-1 | CATSGYSRSTDTQYF | TGTGCCACCAGTGGGTACAGCAGAAGCACAGATACGCAGTATTTT
TRBJ2-1 | - | - | TRBV7-9 | CASSLVLGDNEQFF | TGTGCCAGCAGCTTAGTTCTCGGTGACAATGAGCAGTTCTTC
TRBJ1-5 | - | few | TRBV6-2/TRBV6-3 | CASTEGKGNQPQHF | TGTGCCAGCACCGAGGGGAAAGGCAATCAGCCCCAGCATTTT
TRBJ1-2 | - | - | TRBV11-1 | CASSLGPSSDYGCTF | TGTGCCAGCAGCTTGGGACCTTCCTCTGACTATGGCTGCACCTTC